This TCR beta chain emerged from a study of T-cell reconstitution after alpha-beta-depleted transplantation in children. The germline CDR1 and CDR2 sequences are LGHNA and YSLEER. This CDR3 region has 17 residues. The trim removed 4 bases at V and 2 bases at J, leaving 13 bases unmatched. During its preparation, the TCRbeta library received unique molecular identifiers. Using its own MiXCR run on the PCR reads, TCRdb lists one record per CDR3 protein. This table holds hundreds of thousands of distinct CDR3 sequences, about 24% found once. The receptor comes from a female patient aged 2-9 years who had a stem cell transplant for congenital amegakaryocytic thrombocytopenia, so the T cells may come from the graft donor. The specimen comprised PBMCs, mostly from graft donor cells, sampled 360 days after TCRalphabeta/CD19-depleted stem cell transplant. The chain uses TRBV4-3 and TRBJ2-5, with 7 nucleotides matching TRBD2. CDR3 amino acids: CASSRHAGGRGQETQYF. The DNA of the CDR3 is TGCGCCAGCAGCCGGCACGCCGGAGGGAGGGGACAAGAGACCCAGTACTTC.